This record covers a single TCR beta chain. Using immunoSEQ multiplex PCR, the repertoire was profiled, and TCRdb retains in-frame clones only, with some absent. The table records 37,000 or so clones, just over 85% of them present only once. This entry is derived from a study of lymphopenia after photon versus proton radiotherapy. Germline V gene lookup returns CDR1 SGHRS and CDR2 YFSETQ. V was cut by 0 bases and J by 1 base, with 7 bases left in between. CDR3 length: 14 amino acids. The receptor was isolated from a woman in her 70s with pancreatic cancer. Some clones in this sample may be carry-over from other donors' samples. The rearrangement joins TRBV5-1 to TRBJ1-1, with D uncertain. The sample here was peripheral blood, taken from a patient treated with proton-based radiotherapy. The DNA of the CDR3 is TGCGCCAGCAGCTTGGACACTACGAACACTGAAGCTTTCTTT. Translation gives CASSLDTTNTEAFF.